The clone carrying this TCR beta chain came up once. The same CDR3 can be traced to other DNA sequences in this sample. The data belong to a study of OX40 agonist ivuxolimab in advanced cancers. The CDR3 has 15 amino acids. CDR1 is SGHRS and CDR2 is YFSETQ in the germline V gene. Trimming stripped 2 bases from V and 2 bases from J, with 11 bases between. Generated by immunoSEQ multiplex PCR, the TCRdb table keeps only in-frame clones and is missing some. The table includes 65,000 to 75,000 clones, roughly 85% detected once. It was autoimmune disease history or systemic immunosuppression that excluded patients.

This TCR derives from an adult with an advanced solid tumor such as melanoma, head and neck, liver or kidney cancer. The source was CD4+ or CD8+ T cells sorted from blood, collected in a trial of the OX40 agonist ivuxolimab. V usage is TRBV5-1 and J usage is TRBJ1-5; D not resolved. This CDR3 is CASSFGEGGNQPQHF. In DNA, the CDR3 is TGCGCCAGCAGCTTCGGCGAGGGTGGCAATCAGCCCCAGCATTTT.